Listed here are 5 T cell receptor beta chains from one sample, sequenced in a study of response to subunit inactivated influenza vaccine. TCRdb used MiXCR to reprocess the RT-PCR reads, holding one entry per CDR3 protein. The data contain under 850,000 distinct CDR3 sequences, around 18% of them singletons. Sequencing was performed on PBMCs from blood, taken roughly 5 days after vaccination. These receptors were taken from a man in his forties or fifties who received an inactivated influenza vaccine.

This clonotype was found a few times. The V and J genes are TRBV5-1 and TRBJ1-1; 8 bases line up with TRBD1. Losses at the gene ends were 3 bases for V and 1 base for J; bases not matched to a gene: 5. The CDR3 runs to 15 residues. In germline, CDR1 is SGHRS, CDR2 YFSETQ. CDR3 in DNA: TGCGCCAGCAGCTACCCCGGGACAGGGAACACTGAAGCTTTCTTT. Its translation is CASSYPGTGNTEAFF.

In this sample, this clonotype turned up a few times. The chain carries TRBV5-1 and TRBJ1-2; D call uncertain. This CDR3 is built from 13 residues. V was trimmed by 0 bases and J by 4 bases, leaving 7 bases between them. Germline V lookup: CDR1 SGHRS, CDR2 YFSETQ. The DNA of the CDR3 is TGCGCCAGCAGCTTGGATCTCAGCTATGGCTACACCTTC. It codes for CASSLDLSYGYTF.

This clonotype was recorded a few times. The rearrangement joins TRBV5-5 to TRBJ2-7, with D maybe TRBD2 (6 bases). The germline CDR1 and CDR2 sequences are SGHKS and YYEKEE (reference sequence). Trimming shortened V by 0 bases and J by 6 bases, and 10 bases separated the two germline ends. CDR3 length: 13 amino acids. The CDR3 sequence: CASSLGDGGEQYF. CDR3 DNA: TGTGCCAGCAGCTTGGGTGACGGGGGCGAGCAGTACTTC.

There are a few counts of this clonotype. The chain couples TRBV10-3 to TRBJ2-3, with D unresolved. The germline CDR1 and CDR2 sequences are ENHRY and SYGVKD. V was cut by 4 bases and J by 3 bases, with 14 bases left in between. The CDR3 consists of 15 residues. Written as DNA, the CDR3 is TGTGCCATCAGTGTGACGGTATCGAGTACAGATACGCAGTATTTT. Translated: CAISVTVSSTDTQYF.

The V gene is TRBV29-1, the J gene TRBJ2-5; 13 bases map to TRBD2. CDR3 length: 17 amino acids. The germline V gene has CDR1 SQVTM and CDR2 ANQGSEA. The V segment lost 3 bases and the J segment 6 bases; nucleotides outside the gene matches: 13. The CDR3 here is CSVDRGQGTSGKKTQYF. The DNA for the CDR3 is TGCAGCGTTGACAGGGGACAGGGGACTAGCGGGAAGAAGACCCAGTACTTC. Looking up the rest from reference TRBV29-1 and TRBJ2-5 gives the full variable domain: SAVISQKPSRDICQRGTSLTIQCQVDSQVTMMFWYRQQPGQSLTLIATANQGSEATYESGFVIDKFPISRPNLTFSTLTVSNMSPEDSSIYLCSVDRGQGTSGKKTQYFGPGTRLLVL.